The table lists the clone carrying this T cell receptor beta chain with a count of one. The target antigen is unknown. The sample is drawn from a study of graft-versus-host responses after intestinal transplantation. Study results and limitations: Association was observed between peak circulating GvH clone levels and early post-transplant HvG declines.

Germline values: CDR1 SGHRS, CDR2 YFSETQ. This CDR3 has 16 residues. The V end lost 4 bases, the J end lost 0 bases, and 14 bases lay between the germline ends. The repertoire was sequenced with immunoSEQ multiplex PCR; TCRdb's copy has only in-frame clones and lacks some. The sample carries about 88,000 clones, roughly 90% recorded once. This TCR was recovered from a human donor who received an intestinal transplant. The starting material was unstimulated CD4+ T cells sorted from spleen or lymph node cells, obtained before intestinal transplant. The chain joins TRBV5-1 to TRBJ1-5, with D tentatively TRBD1 (5 bases). The CDR3 is CASSPTGSYSNQPQHF. CDR3 sequence (DNA): TGCGCCAGCAGCCCTACAGGATCCTATAGCAATCAGCCCCAGCATTTT.